A single sample gave rise to the 28 T cell receptor beta chains below, sequenced in a study of T-cell memory formation after mild COVID-19. One entry per CDR3 protein results from TCRdb running MiXCR on the 5' RACE reads. The sample lists hundreds of thousands of distinct CDR3 sequences; 20% were seen once. The sequencing input was PBMCs or a T cell subset sorted from them (not recorded which). Source of these receptors: an adult woman who had mild COVID-19 (a few samples of this study predate the infection). Cell type and time point are not known.

The chain has TRBV9 and TRBJ2-1, with unresolved D. This CDR3 has 14 amino acids. Trimming removed 4 bases at V and 3 bases at J, with 11 bases between. Germline V gives CDR1 SGDLS, CDR2 YYNGEE. The CDR3: CASSPHSDYNEQFF. CDR3 in DNA: TGTGCCAGCAGCCCTCACTCCGACTACAATGAGCAGTTCTTC.

The rearrangement joins TRBV4-3 to TRBJ2-3, with 8 bases fitting TRBD1. The ends lost 0 bases at V and 2 bases at J; junction bases unmatched: 10. Germline V gene data show CDR1 as LGHNA and CDR2 as YSLEER. The CDR3 consists of 18 residues. In DNA, the CDR3 is TGCGCCAGCAGCCAAGATAGAAGCAGACAGGGGAACACAGATACGCAGTATTTT. Its protein product is CASSQDRSRQGNTDTQYF.

This clonotype was counted between two and nine times. The rearrangement links TRBV9 to TRBJ2-1; 9 nucleotides agree with TRBD2. Per germline, CDR1 SGDLS and CDR2 YYNGEE. The CDR3 extends over 16 amino acids. The J segment lost 0 bases and the V segment lost 2 bases, leaving 3 bases of the junction unmatched. CDR3 region: CASSVVAGASYNEQFF. The CDR3 DNA is TGTGCCAGCAGCGTGGTAGCGGGAGCCTCCTACAATGAGCAGTTCTTC.

The chain is built from TRBV7-2 and TRBJ2-2, with 8 bases that match TRBD2. Germline CDR1 SGHTA, CDR2 FQGNSA. Germline trimming cut 3 bases from V and 2 bases from J; bases unmatched to any gene: 5. CDR3 length equals 16 residues. The CDR3 here is CASSFFVAGNTGELFF. The CDR3 DNA is TGTGCCAGCAGCTTTTTCGTAGCGGGAAACACCGGGGAGCTGTTTTTT.

Ten or more counts support this clonotype. The rearrangement joins TRBV7-9 to TRBJ2-7, with 7 positions matching TRBD1. With 4 bases clipped from V and 0 bases from J, the junction kept 9 bases outside the gene matches. Germline lookup yields CDR1 SEHNR and CDR2 FQNEAQ (reference sequence). The CDR3 totals 16 residues. The CDR3 reads CASSSEAGDSSYEQYF. The CDR3 DNA follows: TGTGCCAGCAGCTCAGAGGCAGGGGACAGCTCCTACGAGCAGTACTTC.

V and J are TRBV5-1 and TRBJ1-5; possibly TRBD1 for D (5 bases). The CDR3 loop spans 13 amino acids. Trimming removed 1 base from V and 7 bases from J, with 9 bases in between. Germline values: CDR1 SGHRS, CDR2 YFSETQ. CDR3 sequence (DNA): TGCGCCAGCAGCTTGTGGGGGGACCAGCCCCAGCATTTT. This translates into CASSLWGDQPQHF.

This clonotype showed up just a few times. The rearrangement links TRBV29-1 to TRBJ2-3; 7 bases match TRBD1. J was trimmed by 4 bases and V by 8 bases; bases with no gene match: 15. The CDR3 is made up of 15 amino acids. Germline lookup yields CDR1 SQVTM and CDR2 ANQGSEA. Written as DNA, the CDR3 is TGCAGCCACCAAGAAACAGGGGCCTTCCCAGATACGCAGTATTTT. Its protein product is CSHQETGAFPDTQYF.

The table lists this clonotype with a few counts. V is TRBV25-1 and J is TRBJ2-3; TRBD1 might be the D (6 bases). This CDR3 spans 17 amino acids. The V gene's germline CDR1 is MGHDK and CDR2 SYGVNS. V lost 1 base to trimming and J lost 0 bases, with 14 bases between them. CDR3 nucleotide sequence: TGTGCCAGCAGTGAATTAGGAGACAGGCCTAGCACAGATACGCAGTATTTT. This sequence encodes CASSELGDRPSTDTQYF.

V usage is TRBV20-1 and J usage is TRBJ2-7, with 9 bases fitting TRBD1. This CDR3 contains 10 residues. CDR1 is DFQATT and CDR2 is SNEGSKA in the germline V gene (reference sequence). V was clipped by 6 bases and J by 10 bases; unmatched bases: 4. CDR3 bases: TGCAGTGCGGGGACAGGGTTTCAGTACTTC. It codes for CSAGTGFQYF.

This clonotype was found a few times. V is TRBV7-9 and J is TRBJ2-5; no reliable D call. The V end was cut by 8 bases, the J end by 1 base, with 8 bases between. This CDR3 has 12 residues. Germline V gene data show CDR1 as SEHNR and CDR2 as FQNEAQ (reference sequence). CDR3 DNA sequence: TGTGCCAGCCAGAGCCTCCAAGAGACCCAGTACTTC. Translating it yields CASQSLQETQYF.

The gene calls are TRBV9 and TRBJ2-5; D could derive from TRBD1 or TRBD2 (5 bases each). The germline V gene has CDR1 SGDLS and CDR2 YYNGEE. The V and J ends lost 0 bases and 5 bases respectively, with 11 bases between them. The CDR3 consists of 14 residues. The CDR3 region has the DNA TGTGCCAGCAGCGTAGGAGGGGATCGGGAGACCCAGTACTTC. Encoded protein: CASSVGGDRETQYF. Using reference TRBV9 and TRBJ2-5 for the parts outside the CDR3, the full variable domain is DSGVTQTPKHLITATGQRVTLRCSPRSGDLSVYWYQQSLDQGLQFLIQYYNGEERAKGNILERFSAQQFPDLHSELNLSSLELGDSALYFCASSVGGDRETQYFGPGTRLLVL.

The gene calls are TRBV7-6 and TRBJ1-1; D possibly corresponds to TRBD1 (5 bases). The V gene lost 1 base and the J gene lost 7 bases, with 19 bases spanning the gap. The germline V gene encodes CDR1 SGHVS and CDR2 FNYEAQ. CDR3 length: 16 amino acids. The CDR3 is CASSLEGPGRRDEAFF. The CDR3 coding sequence is TGTGCCAGCAGCTTAGAGGGGCCGGGCAGGAGGGATGAAGCTTTCTTT.

The chain is built from TRBV7-2 and TRBJ1-2; 7 nucleotides match TRBD1. The CDR3 extends over 12 amino acids. Germline loops: CDR1 SGHTA, CDR2 FQGNSA. V shed 5 bases and J 8 bases; nucleotides not matched to a gene: 5. The CDR3 here is CASSHRGEGYTF. The CDR3 nucleotides read TGTGCCAGCAGCCACAGGGGTGAGGGCTACACCTTC.

This clonotype was detected only a few times. The chain joins TRBV14 to TRBJ2-7, with D possibly TRBD1 on 5 matching bases. Trimming shortened V by 1 base and J by 0 bases, and 13 bases separated the two germline ends. The CDR3 sequence is 16 residues long. Germline values: CDR1 SGHDN, CDR2 FVKESK. CDR3 coding DNA: TGTGCCAGCAGCCAAGGCGCGGACATGATCTCCTACGAGCAGTACTTC. Translated: CASSQGADMISYEQYF.

This clonotype was detected only a few times. V is TRBV19 and J is TRBJ2-7; D may match TRBD1 or TRBD2 (5 bases each). There are 14 residues in the CDR3. The V gene lost 6 bases and the J gene lost 3 bases, with 15 bases spanning the gap. Looked up from germline, CDR1 is LNHDA and CDR2 is SQIVND (reference sequence). CDR3 protein: CASSASRGFYEQYF. The DNA for the CDR3 is TGTGCCAGTAGCGCGTCGAGGGGTTTCTACGAGCAGTACTTC.

This clonotype has a handful of counts. The chain combines TRBV7-2 with TRBJ2-5, with TRBD1 matching over 9 bases. J lost 4 bases, V lost 5 bases, and 11 bases had no gene match. There are 16 residues in the CDR3. Germline V gives CDR1 SGHTA, CDR2 FQGNSA. As DNA, the CDR3 is TGTGCCAGCAGCCCCCCATCAGGGGGACAGGGAGAGACCCAGTACTTC. It encodes CASSPPSGGQGETQYF.

The V call is TRBV27, the J call TRBJ2-5, with D perhaps TRBD2 (7 bases). V lost 0 bases and J lost 5, with 10 bases in between. The CDR3 extends over 14 amino acids. The germline V gene has CDR1 MNHEY and CDR2 SMNVEV (reference sequence). In DNA, the CDR3 is TGTGCCAGCAGTTTATCGGAGGGGGGGGAGACCCAGTACTTC. Encoded protein: CASSLSEGGETQYF.

In its sample, this clonotype was seen a few times. This chain uses TRBV19 with TRBJ2-2, with no clear D. Trimming removed 3 bases from V and 1 base from J, with 9 bases in between. Germline V lookup: CDR1 LNHDA, CDR2 SQIVND (reference sequence). CDR3 length equals 15 residues. The CDR3 sequence: CASSIWRLNTGELFF. CDR3 sequence (DNA): TGTGCCAGTAGTATCTGGCGCCTGAACACCGGGGAGCTGTTTTTT.

V is TRBV12-3 or TRBV12-4 and J is TRBJ1-2, with D unclear. Trimming shortened V by 6 bases and J by 3 bases, and 20 bases separated the two germline ends. This CDR3 comprises 16 residues. CDR3 DNA: TGTGCCAGCAGCCGAAGCGTCCCCGGGTTGGACTATGGCTACACCTTC. It encodes CASSRSVPGLDYGYTF.

The sample holds a few counts of this clonotype. V usage is TRBV4-2 and J usage is TRBJ2-4; 7 positions match TRBD2. The CDR3 contains 17 residues. V was clipped by 4 bases and J by 0 bases; unmatched bases: 9. Germline CDR1 and CDR2: LGHNA and YNFKEQ. CDR3: CASSPQPSGVAKNIQYF. The CDR3 nucleotides are TGTGCCAGCAGCCCTCAACCTAGCGGAGTAGCCAAAAACATTCAGTACTTC.

This clonotype was found a few times. The J gene is TRBJ2-1, the V gene TRBV7-8; TRBD2 matches 13 bases. Per the germline V gene, CDR1 is SGHVS and CDR2 is FQNEAQ. Trimming cost V 1 base and J 12 bases; bases outside gene matches: 3. The CDR3 runs to 14 residues. The CDR3 DNA is TGTGCCAGCAGCTTAGGACTAGCGGGAGGATGGCAGTTCTTC. Amino acid sequence: CASSLGLAGGWQFF.

This clonotype has only a few counts. The chain uses TRBV15 and TRBJ1-2; perhaps TRBD1 as D (6 bases). Trimming removed 0 bases at V and 6 bases at J, with 17 bases between. From germline, CDR1 is LNHNV and CDR2 YYDKDF (reference sequence). CDR3 length: 16 residues. The DNA of the CDR3 is TGTGCCACCAGCAGAGAGATTACAGGGCCTACTAATGGCTACACCTTC. Protein sequence: CATSREITGPTNGYTF.

The rearrangement links TRBV9 to TRBJ1-6; D is possibly TRBD1 (5 bases). The CDR3 sequence is 14 residues long. V lost 2 bases and J 6 bases, leaving 9 bases between the germline ends. CDR1 is SGDLS, CDR2 YYNGEE, per germline. The CDR3 loop is CASSVQGVNSPLHF. The CDR3, as DNA: TGTGCCAGCAGCGTTCAGGGCGTTAATTCACCCCTCCACTTT. The full variable domain, completed using reference TRBV9 and TRBJ1-6, is DSGVTQTPKHLITATGQRVTLRCSPRSGDLSVYWYQQSLDQGLQFLIQYYNGEERAKGNILERFSAQQFPDLHSELNLSSLELGDSALYFCASSVQGVNSPLHFGNGTRLTVT.

The chain is built from TRBV25-1 and TRBJ1-4; 8 nucleotides agree with TRBD1. With V trimmed by 3 bases and J by 6 bases, 6 bases remained unmatched. CDR3 length equals 15 residues. Germline V lookup: CDR1 MGHDK, CDR2 SYGVNS. The CDR3 reads CASSDLRGQYEKLFF. The CDR3 DNA is TGTGCCAGCAGTGATCTCAGGGGGCAGTATGAAAAACTGTTTTTT.

This clonotype was seen once. In DNA, the CDR3 is TGTGCCAGCAGTTACTCTCCCTATTCGGGCAATGAGCAGTTCTTC. Protein sequence: CASSYSPYSGNEQFF. The chain has TRBV6-6 and TRBJ2-1, with no clear D. CDR3 length equals 15 residues. The ends were cut back, 0 bases at V and 6 bases at J, with 12 bases in the middle. Looked up from germline, CDR1 is MNHNY and CDR2 is SVGAGI (reference sequence).

A note on this clonotype: A junction boundary mismatches the germline segment, possibly from a read error. The V call is TRBV29-1, the J call TRBJ2-3; D gene unclear. The CDR3 totals 13 residues. The germline gives CDR1 SQVTM, CDR2 ANQGSEA. CDR3 loop: CSIDDQFTDTQYF. CDR3 DNA sequence: TGCAGCATTGACGACCAGTTCACAGATACGCAGTATTTT.

This clonotype was seen a few times. V and J are TRBV12-3 or TRBV12-4 and TRBJ1-2; a weak D match, TRBD1 (5 bases). This CDR3 region has 13 residues. V shed 6 bases and J shed 5 bases, with 13 bases lying between them. CDR3 residues: CASSLRQTYGYTF. Written as DNA, the CDR3 is TGTGCCAGCAGCCTACGACAGACATATGGCTACACCTTC.

In nucleotides, the CDR3 is TGCAGCGTGAGGGGGCCCTCAAGTGAGAATGAGCAGTTCTTC. Translated: CSVRGPSSENEQFF. The chain uses TRBV29-1 and TRBJ2-1; the match to TRBD1 covers 7 bases. This CDR3 region has 14 residues. Germline assignment: CDR1 SQVTM and CDR2 ANQGSEA. Trimming cost V 6 bases and J 7 bases; bases outside gene matches: 12.